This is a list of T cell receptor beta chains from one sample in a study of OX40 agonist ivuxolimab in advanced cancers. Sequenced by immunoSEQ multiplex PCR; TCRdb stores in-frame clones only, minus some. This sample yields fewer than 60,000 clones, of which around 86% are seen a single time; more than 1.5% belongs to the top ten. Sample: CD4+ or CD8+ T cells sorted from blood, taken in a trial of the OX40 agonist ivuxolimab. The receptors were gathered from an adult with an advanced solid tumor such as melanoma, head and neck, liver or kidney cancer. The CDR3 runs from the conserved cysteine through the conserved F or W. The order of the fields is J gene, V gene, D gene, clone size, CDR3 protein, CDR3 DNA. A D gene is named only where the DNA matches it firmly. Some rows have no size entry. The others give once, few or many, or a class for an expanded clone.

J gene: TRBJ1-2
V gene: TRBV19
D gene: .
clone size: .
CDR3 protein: CASSIGGLGQPSSNYGYTF
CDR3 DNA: TGTGCCAGTAGTATAGGGGGGCTCGGACAGCCCAGTTCTAACTATGGCTACACCTTC

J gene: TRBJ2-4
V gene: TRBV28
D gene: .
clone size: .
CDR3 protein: CASSPLSSYSSAKNIQYF
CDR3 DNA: TGTGCCAGCAGTCCCCTATCGAGTTATTCTTCAGCCAAAAACATTCAGTACTTC

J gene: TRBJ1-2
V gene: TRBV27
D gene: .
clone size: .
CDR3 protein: CASSFSGVKDGYTF
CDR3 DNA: TGTGCCAGCAGTTTTTCGGGGGTTAAGGATGGCTACACCTTC

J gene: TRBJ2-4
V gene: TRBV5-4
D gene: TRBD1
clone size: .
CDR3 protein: CASSPPPQGEGNIQYF
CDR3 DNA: TGTGCCAGCAGCCCTCCCCCCCAGGGGGAAGGAAACATTCAGTACTTC

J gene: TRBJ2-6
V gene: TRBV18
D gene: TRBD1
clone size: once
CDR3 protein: CASSPVGTGSGANVLTF
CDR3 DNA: TGTGCCAGCTCACCAGTCGGGACAGGGTCTGGGGCCAACGTCCTGACTTTC

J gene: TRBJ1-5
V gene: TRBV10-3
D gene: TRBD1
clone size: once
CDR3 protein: CAIKDRDQPQHF
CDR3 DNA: TGTGCCATCAAAGACAGGGATCAGCCCCAGCATTTT

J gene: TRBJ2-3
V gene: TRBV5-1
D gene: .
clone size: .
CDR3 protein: CASSRTASTDTQYF
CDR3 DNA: TGCGCCAGCAGCCGGACAGCCAGCACAGATACGCAGTATTTT

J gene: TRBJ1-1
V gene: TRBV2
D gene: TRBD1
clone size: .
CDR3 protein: CASSRLGTENTEAFF
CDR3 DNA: TGTGCCAGCAGCAGGTTAGGGACAGAGAACACTGAAGCTTTCTTT

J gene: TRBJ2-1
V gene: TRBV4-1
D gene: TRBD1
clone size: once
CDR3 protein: CASSQAVWAGGRQFF
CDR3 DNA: TGCGCCAGCAGCCAAGCCGTATGGGCAGGGGGCAGGCAGTTCTTC

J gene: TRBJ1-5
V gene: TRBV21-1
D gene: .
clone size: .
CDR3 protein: CASSARMSGFDSNQPQHF
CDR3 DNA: TGTGCCAGCAGCGCACGTATGTCAGGTTTCGATAGCAATCAGCCCCAGCATTTT

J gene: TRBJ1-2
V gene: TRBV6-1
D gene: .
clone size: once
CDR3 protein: CASRYDGYTF
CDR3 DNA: TGTGCCAGCAGGTACGATGGCTACACCTTC

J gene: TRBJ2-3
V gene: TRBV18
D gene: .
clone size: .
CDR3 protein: CASSPPRATDTQYF
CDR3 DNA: TGTGCCAGCTCACCACCTAGAGCCACAGATACGCAGTATTTT

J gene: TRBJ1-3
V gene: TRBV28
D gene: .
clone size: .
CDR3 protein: CASIQRRGFTSGNTIYF
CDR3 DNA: TGTGCCAGCATCCAACGACGGGGCTTCACCTCTGGAAACACCATATATTTT

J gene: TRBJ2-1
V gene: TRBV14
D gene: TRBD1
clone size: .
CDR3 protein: CASSQLKGQGSGQFF
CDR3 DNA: TGTGCCAGCAGCCAATTGAAAGGACAGGGATCGGGGCAGTTCTTC

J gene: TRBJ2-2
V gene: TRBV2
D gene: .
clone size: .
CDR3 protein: CASSEALQLFF
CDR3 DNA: TGTGCCAGCAGTGAAGCGCTTCAGCTGTTTTTT

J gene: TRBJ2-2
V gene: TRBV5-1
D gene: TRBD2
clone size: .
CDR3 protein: CASSLGRLAGNTGELFF
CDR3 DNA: TGCGCCAGCAGCTTGGGGAGACTAGCGGGAAACACCGGGGAGCTGTTTTTT

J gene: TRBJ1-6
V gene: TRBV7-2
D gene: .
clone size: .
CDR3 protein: CASSLDGTNSPLHF
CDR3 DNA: TGTGCCAGCAGCTTAGATGGGACGAATTCACCCCTCCACTTT

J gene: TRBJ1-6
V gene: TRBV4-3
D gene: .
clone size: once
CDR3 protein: CASSQDYSGSPLHF
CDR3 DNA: TGCGCCAGCAGCCAAGATTACTCCGGTTCACCCCTCCACTTT

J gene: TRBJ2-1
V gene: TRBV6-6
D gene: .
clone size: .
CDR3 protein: CASSYSSTGHYNEQFF
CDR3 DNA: TGTGCCAGCAGTTACTCGAGCACAGGCCACTACAATGAGCAGTTCTTC

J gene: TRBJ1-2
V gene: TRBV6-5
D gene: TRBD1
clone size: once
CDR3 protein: CASSYADRVDYGYTF
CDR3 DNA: TGTGCCAGCAGTTACGCGGACAGGGTAGACTATGGCTACACCTTC

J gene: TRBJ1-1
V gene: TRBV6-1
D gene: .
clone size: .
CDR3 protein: CASAGYLRRGLEAFF
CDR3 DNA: TGTGCCAGTGCGGGCTACCTTCGAAGGGGTCTGGAAGCTTTCTTT

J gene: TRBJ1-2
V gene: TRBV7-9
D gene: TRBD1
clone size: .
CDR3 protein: CASSQDRWTYGYTF
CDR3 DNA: TGTGCCAGCAGCCAGGACAGGTGGACCTATGGCTACACCTTC

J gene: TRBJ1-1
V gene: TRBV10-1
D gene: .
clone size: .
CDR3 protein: CASSESRGTEAFF
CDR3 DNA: TGCGCCAGCAGTGAGTCGAGGGGCACTGAAGCTTTCTTT

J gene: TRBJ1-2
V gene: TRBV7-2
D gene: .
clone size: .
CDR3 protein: CASSPAGDGYTF
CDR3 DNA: TGTGCCAGCAGCCCCGCAGGCGATGGCTACACCTTC

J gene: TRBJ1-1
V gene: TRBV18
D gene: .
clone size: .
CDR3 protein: CASSPLGAENTEAFF
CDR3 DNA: TGTGCCAGCTCACCGTTGGGAGCTGAGAACACTGAAGCTTTCTTT

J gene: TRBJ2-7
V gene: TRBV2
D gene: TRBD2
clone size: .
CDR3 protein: CAGTSGSYEQYF
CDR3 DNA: TGTGCCGGGACTAGCGGGAGCTACGAGCAGTACTTC

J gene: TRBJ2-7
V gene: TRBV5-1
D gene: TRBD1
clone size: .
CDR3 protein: CASSPVPGQSYEQYF
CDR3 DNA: TGCGCCAGCAGCCCCGTCCCGGGACAGTCCTACGAGCAGTACTTC

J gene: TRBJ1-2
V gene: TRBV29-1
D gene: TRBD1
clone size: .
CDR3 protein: CSVRTGNYGYTF
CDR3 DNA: TGCAGCGTCCGGACAGGGAACTATGGCTACACCTTC

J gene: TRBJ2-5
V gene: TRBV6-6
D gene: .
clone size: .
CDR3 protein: CASSIQETQYF
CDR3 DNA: TGTGCCAGCAGTATCCAAGAGACCCAGTACTTC

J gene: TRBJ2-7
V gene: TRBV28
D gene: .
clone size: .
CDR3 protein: CASSLWSTGPRVPYEQYF
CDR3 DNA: TGTGCCAGCAGTTTATGGTCGACGGGACCGAGGGTCCCCTACGAGCAGTACTTC

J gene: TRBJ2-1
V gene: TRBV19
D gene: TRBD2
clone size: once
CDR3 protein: CASSIRTSGSRNEQFF
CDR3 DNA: TGTGCCAGTAGTATAAGGACTAGCGGGAGTAGAAATGAGCAGTTCTTC

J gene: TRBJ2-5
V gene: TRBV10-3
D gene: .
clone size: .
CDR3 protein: CAISGHLTEGETQYF
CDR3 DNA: TGTGCCATCAGTGGACACCTCACTGAAGGGGAGACCCAGTACTTC

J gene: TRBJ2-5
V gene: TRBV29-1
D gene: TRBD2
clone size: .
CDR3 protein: CSVELGLAGGPQETQYF
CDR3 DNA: TGCAGCGTTGAACTGGGACTAGCGGGGGGACCTCAAGAGACCCAGTACTTC

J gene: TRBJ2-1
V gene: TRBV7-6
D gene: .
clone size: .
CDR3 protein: CASSPRPLYNEQFF
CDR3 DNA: TGTGCCAGCAGCCCCCGTCCCCTGTACAATGAGCAGTTCTTC

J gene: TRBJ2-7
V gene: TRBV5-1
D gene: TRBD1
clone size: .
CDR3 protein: CASSPTTGASSYEQYF
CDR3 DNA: TGCGCCAGCAGCCCGACCACAGGGGCGAGCTCCTACGAGCAGTACTTC

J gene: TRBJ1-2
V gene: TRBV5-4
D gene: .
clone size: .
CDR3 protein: CASSFGGAEVNYGYTF
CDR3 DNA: TGTGCCAGCAGCTTCGGGGGCGCCGAGGTTAACTATGGCTACACCTTC

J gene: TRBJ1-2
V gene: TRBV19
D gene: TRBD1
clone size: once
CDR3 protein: CASSPTGENYGYTF
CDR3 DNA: TGTGCCAGTAGTCCCACAGGGGAGAACTATGGCTACACCTTC

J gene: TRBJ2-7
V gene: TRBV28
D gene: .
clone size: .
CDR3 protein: CASSSAGTQGAEQYF
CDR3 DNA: TGTGCCAGCAGTTCAGCCGGGACCCAAGGCGCCGAGCAGTACTTC

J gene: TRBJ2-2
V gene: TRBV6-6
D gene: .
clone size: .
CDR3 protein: CASNPGPNTGELFF
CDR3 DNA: TGTGCCAGCAACCCGGGACCTAACACCGGGGAGCTGTTTTTT

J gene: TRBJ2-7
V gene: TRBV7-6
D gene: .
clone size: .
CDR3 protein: CASSFGSLEQYF
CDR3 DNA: TGTGCCAGCAGCTTCGGGTCGCTAGAGCAGTACTTC

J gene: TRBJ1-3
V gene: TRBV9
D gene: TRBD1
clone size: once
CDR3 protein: CASSVGTGLPFSGNTIYF
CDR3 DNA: TGTGCCAGCAGCGTGGGGACAGGCCTGCCCTTCTCTGGAAACACCATATATTTT

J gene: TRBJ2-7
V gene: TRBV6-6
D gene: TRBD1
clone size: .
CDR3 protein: CASSYSGTGSEQYF
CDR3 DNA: TGTGCCAGCAGTTACTCAGGGACAGGGAGTGAGCAGTACTTC

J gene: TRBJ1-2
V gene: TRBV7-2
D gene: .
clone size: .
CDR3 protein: CASSLNPGRGYGYTF
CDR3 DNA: TGTGCCAGCAGCTTAAATCCGGGTCGGGGCTATGGCTACACCTTC

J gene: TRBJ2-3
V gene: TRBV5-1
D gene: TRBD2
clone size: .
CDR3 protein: CASSLSVSGGTSTDTQYF
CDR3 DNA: TGCGCCAGCAGCTTGTCGGTGAGCGGGGGGACTAGCACAGATACGCAGTATTTT

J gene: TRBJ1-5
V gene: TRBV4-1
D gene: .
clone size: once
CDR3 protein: CASSQAGRTLNQPQHF
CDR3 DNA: TGCGCCAGCAGCCAAGCGGGTAGGACTCTTAATCAGCCCCAGCATTTT

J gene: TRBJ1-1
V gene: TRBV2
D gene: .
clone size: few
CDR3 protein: CASLMNTEAFF
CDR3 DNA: TGTGCCAGCTTAATGAACACTGAAGCTTTCTTT

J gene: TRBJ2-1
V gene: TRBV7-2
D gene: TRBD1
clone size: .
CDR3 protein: CASSRSRGLGSYNEQFF
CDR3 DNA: TGTGCCAGCAGCCGGAGCAGGGGGCTAGGGTCCTACAATGAGCAGTTCTTC

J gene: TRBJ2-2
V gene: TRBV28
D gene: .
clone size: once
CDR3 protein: CASSSGDNTGELFF
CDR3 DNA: TGTGCCAGCAGTTCGGGGGATAACACCGGGGAGCTGTTTTTT

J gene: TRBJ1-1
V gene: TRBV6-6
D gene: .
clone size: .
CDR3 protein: CASSEGPVPINTEAFF
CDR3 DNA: TGTGCCAGCAGCGAGGGACCTGTACCGATAAACACTGAAGCTTTCTTT

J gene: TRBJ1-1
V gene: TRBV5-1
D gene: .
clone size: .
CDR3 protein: CASSLGQLLNTEAFF
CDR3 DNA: TGCGCCAGCAGCTTGGGACAGTTATTGAACACTGAAGCTTTCTTT

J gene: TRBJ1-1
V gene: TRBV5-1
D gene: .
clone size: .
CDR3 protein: CASSFGGNTEAFF
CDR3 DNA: TGCGCCAGCAGCTTCGGGGGGAACACTGAAGCTTTCTTT

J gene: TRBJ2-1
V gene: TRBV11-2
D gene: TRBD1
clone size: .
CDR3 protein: CASSFRDRGHNEQFF
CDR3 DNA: TGTGCCAGCAGCTTCCGGGACAGGGGGCACAATGAGCAGTTCTTC

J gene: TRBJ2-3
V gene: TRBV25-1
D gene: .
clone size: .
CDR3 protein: CASSEVVPRADTQYF
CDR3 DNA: TGTGCCAGCAGTGAAGTAGTCCCCAGGGCAGATACGCAGTATTTT

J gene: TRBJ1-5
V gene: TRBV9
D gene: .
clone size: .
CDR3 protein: CASSVEGGNNQPQHF
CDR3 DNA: TGTGCCAGCAGCGTAGAAGGGGGTAACAATCAGCCCCAGCATTTT